This T cell receptor (beta chain) was profiled in a study of early T cells in non-severe SARS-CoV-2 infection. Study-level background: Sequenced bulk RNA came from whole blood that was unsorted, and chains were unpaired. Study observations and caveats: Anti-spike CD8 responses were favored by VDJdb matching, which missed private and CD4 specificities.

Individual cDNA molecules each received unique molecular identifiers attached to them. TCRdb reprocessed the 5' RACE reads with MiXCR, giving one entry per CDR3 protein. The repertoire consists of about 48,000 distinct CDR3 sequences, with around 6.5% occurring once and the leading ten covering around 7%. The CDR3 has 16 residues. J lost 7 bases, V lost 5 bases, and 9 bases had no gene match. Germline V gene lookup returns CDR1 LNHNV and CDR2 YYDKDF (reference sequence). This clonotype was seen many times. No antigen is known for it. V gene TRBV15 combines with J gene TRBJ1-4, with 11 nucleotides matching TRBD1. The sample here was whole blood, taken at baseline. This clonotype was sampled from an adult who was a healthcare worker with PCR-confirmed SARS-CoV-2 infection or an uninfected control (not recorded which). The CDR3 DNA follows: TGTGCCACCAGCGACCGGGACAGGGGGAGGAGTGAAAAACTGTTTTTT. Protein: CATSDRDRGRSEKLFF.